These 31 T cell receptor beta chains share one sample of origin, sequenced in a study of siplizumab effects on memory and regulatory T cells. Assay: immunoSEQ multiplex PCR; the TCRdb copy retains only in-frame clones and omits some. The data contain some 100,000 clones, around 92% of them singletons. Sample: Tregs sorted from blood. The receptors here all came from a human donor in good health.

The V call is TRBV6-5, the J call TRBJ1-2, with D perhaps matching TRBD1 (5 bases). This CDR3 spans 14 amino acids. V lost 10 bases to trimming and J lost 4 bases, with 19 bases between them. The germline CDR1 and CDR2 sequences are MNHEY and SVGAGI. The CDR3: CATHSPRTLYGYTF. Written as DNA, the CDR3 is TGTGCCACTCACTCACCCCGGACACTCTATGGCTACACCTTC.

The chain couples TRBV27 to TRBJ2-5, with D perhaps TRBD1 (7 bases). This CDR3 is 15 amino acids long. The germline V gene encodes CDR1 MNHEY and CDR2 SMNVEV (reference sequence). V was cut by 5 bases and J by 5 bases, with 18 bases left in between. CDR3 region: CASSPRGRGEETQYF. CDR3 sequence (DNA): TGTGCCAGCAGTCCCCGGGGCAGGGGGGAGGAGACCCAGTACTTC.

This clone was seen just once. The chain uses TRBV30 and TRBJ1-5; 8 bases agree with TRBD1. The V segment lost 4 bases and the J segment 7 bases; nucleotides outside the gene matches: 12. In germline, CDR1 is GTSNPN, CDR2 SVGIG (reference sequence). There are 15 residues in the CDR3. The DNA for the CDR3 is TGTGCCTGGAATTCCTCTCACAGGGGGGGACAGCCCCAGCATTTT. It is translated as CAWNSSHRGGQPQHF.

V is TRBV5-1 and J is TRBJ2-1, with 7 bases identical to TRBD2. After removal of 0 bases from V and 6 bases from J, the junction contained 6 bases not matched to a gene. This CDR3 has 15 amino acids. From germline, CDR1 is SGHRS and CDR2 YFSETQ. In DNA, the CDR3 is TGCGCCAGCAGCTTGGAGGGAGGGCCGAGCAATGAGCAGTTCTTC. It yields the protein CASSLEGGPSNEQFF.

The rearrangement links TRBV27 to TRBJ2-7, with 12 bases identical to TRBD1. Germline V gene data show CDR1 as MNHEY and CDR2 as SMNVEV (reference sequence). The CDR3 consists of 15 residues. After removal of 4 bases from V and 6 bases from J, the junction contained 7 bases not matched to a gene. In DNA form, the CDR3 reads TGTGCCAGCAGTTCCACCGGGACAGGGGGCTTCGAGCAGTACTTC. Translation: CASSSTGTGGFEQYF.

The rearrangement joins TRBV4-1 to TRBJ2-7, with 8 bases identical to TRBD2. The CDR3 has 16 amino acids. The trim removed 0 bases at V and 2 bases at J, leaving 6 bases unmatched. The V gene's germline CDR1 is MGHRA and CDR2 YSYEKL. CDR3 protein: CASSQDLTSGAYEQYF. CDR3 sequence (DNA): TGCGCCAGCAGCCAAGATCTTACTAGCGGAGCCTACGAGCAGTACTTC.

This chain links TRBV6-6 with TRBJ2-7; D not certain. This CDR3 comprises 11 residues. V lost 5 bases and J 2 bases, leaving 4 bases between the germline ends. CDR1 is MNHNY and CDR2 is SVGAGI in the germline V gene (reference sequence). The CDR3 DNA follows: TGTGCCAGCAGTAGTACCTACGAGCAGTACTTC. It encodes CASSSTYEQYF.

The chain recombines TRBV7-3 with TRBJ1-5; the D is unclear. This CDR3 is 18 amino acids long. V dropped 5 bases and J dropped 0 bases, with 20 bases sitting between them. CDR1 is SGHTA, CDR2 FQGTGA, per germline. As DNA, the CDR3 is TGTGCCAGCAGCCTCCAGGCTCGGGGAAATTATAGCAATCAGCCCCAGCATTTT. Its translation is CASSLQARGNYSNQPQHF.

The chain uses TRBV19 and TRBJ2-7, with TRBD2 as a possible D gene (6 bases). Per the germline V gene, CDR1 is LNHDA and CDR2 is SQIVND (reference sequence). Trimming cost V 8 bases and J 5 bases, with 16 bases left between them. The CDR3 has 13 amino acids. The CDR3 nucleotides read TGTGCCAGTTCCCGGAGGGGCCTGGACGAGCAGTACTTC. This codes for CASSRRGLDEQYF.

V gene TRBV2 combines with J gene TRBJ2-2, with no clear D. CDR1 and CDR2 (germline): SNHLY, FYNNEI. Trimming took off 4 bases at V and 0 bases at J, with 18 bases between the two ends. The CDR3 is made up of 18 amino acids. The DNA of the CDR3 is TGTGCCAGCAGTGTGTTGGCCCCAGCTTACTCGAACACCGGGGAGCTGTTTTTT. Translated, it gives CASSVLAPAYSNTGELFF.

This clone turned up a few times. The J gene is TRBJ2-7, the V gene TRBV5-1; 7 nucleotides agree with TRBD1. Germline V gene data show CDR1 as SGHRS and CDR2 as YFSETQ. Trimming removed 0 bases from V and 0 bases from J; junction bases left unmatched: 0. The CDR3 is 14 residues long. The CDR3 is CASSLGDSSYEQYF. CDR3 in DNA: TGCGCCAGCAGCTTGGGGGACAGCTCCTACGAGCAGTACTTC. The variable domain in full, completed from reference TRBV5-1 and TRBJ2-7, reads KAGVTQTPRYLIKTRGQQVTLSCSPISGHRSVSWYQQTPGQGLQFLFEYFSETQRNKGNFPGRFSGRQFSNSRSEMNVSTLELGDSALYLCASSLGDSSYEQYFGPGTRLTVT.

V gene TRBV13 combines with J gene TRBJ1-5, with 9 bases fitting TRBD1. CDR1 and CDR2 from the germline V gene are PRHDT and FYEKMQ (reference sequence). V lost 5 bases to trimming and J lost 6 bases; unmatched junction nucleotides: 11. The CDR3 sequence is 16 residues long. CDR3 bases: TGTGCCAGCAGCGACCGGGACAGGGACTTTTCTCAGCCCCAGCATTTT. Translating gives CASSDRDRDFSQPQHF.

The chain joins TRBV2 to TRBJ2-7; D may correspond to TRBD1 or TRBD2 (5 bases each). Trimming removed 3 bases at V and 3 bases at J, with 9 bases between. Germline V gene lookup returns CDR1 SNHLY and CDR2 FYNNEI. The CDR3 sequence is 13 residues long. The CDR3 loop is CASSEARGYEQYF. CDR3 coding DNA: TGTGCCAGCAGTGAGGCGAGGGGCTACGAGCAGTACTTC.

The V call is TRBV10-3, the J call TRBJ1-2; 7 bases line up with TRBD1. The CDR3 sequence is 15 residues long. The J segment lost 4 bases and the V segment lost 3 bases, leaving 8 bases of the junction unmatched. Germline V lookup: CDR1 ENHRY, CDR2 SYGVKD. The CDR3 spells CAISDNRGRSYGYTF. CDR3 bases: TGTGCCATCAGTGATAACAGGGGAAGGAGCTATGGCTACACCTTC.

The V call is TRBV5-1, the J call TRBJ2-1; 11 positions match TRBD2. Trimming cost V 1 base and J 4 bases; bases outside gene matches: 7. The CDR3 has 17 amino acids. Germline V lookup: CDR1 SGHRS, CDR2 YFSETQ. The CDR3 loop is CASSLNHLAGGYNEQFF. The CDR3 DNA reads TGCGCCAGCAGCTTGAATCATCTAGCGGGAGGTTACAATGAGCAGTTCTTC. Looking up the rest from reference TRBV5-1 and TRBJ2-1 gives the full variable domain: KAGVTQTPRYLIKTRGQQVTLSCSPISGHRSVSWYQQTPGQGLQFLFEYFSETQRNKGNFPGRFSGRQFSNSRSEMNVSTLELGDSALYLCASSLNHLAGGYNEQFFGPGTRLTVL.

The V call is TRBV28, the J call TRBJ1-5; the D gene is possibly TRBD1 (6 bases). V dropped 6 bases and J dropped 7 bases, with 16 bases sitting between them. CDR3 length: 14 residues. Germline V CDR1 and CDR2: MDHEN, SYDVKM. The CDR3: CASRGAGLRQPQHF. In DNA, the CDR3 is TGTGCCAGCAGGGGGGCGGGGCTCCGGCAGCCCCAGCATTTT.

The V gene is TRBV19, the J gene TRBJ2-6; TRBD1 is a possible D gene (8 bases). The V gene lost 5 bases and the J gene lost 3 bases, with 14 bases spanning the gap. The germline V gene encodes CDR1 LNHDA and CDR2 SQIVND (reference sequence). This CDR3 has 16 residues. DNA of the CDR3: TGTGCCAGTAGTCTACAGGGGGGGAATGGGGCCAACGTCCTGACTTTC. Its protein is CASSLQGGNGANVLTF.

The J gene is TRBJ2-7, the V gene TRBV5-6; tentative D call: TRBD1 (5 bases). The ends were cut back, 0 bases at V and 0 bases at J, with 13 bases in the middle. The CDR3 length is 16 residues. Germline CDR1 is SGHDT and CDR2 is YYEEEE. Here the CDR3 reads CASSLVYKGYSYEQYF. CDR3 sequence (DNA): TGTGCCAGCAGCTTGGTCTACAAGGGGTACTCCTACGAGCAGTACTTC.

The chain carries TRBV9 and TRBJ2-5, with D possibly called TRBD1 or TRBD2 (6 bases each). This CDR3 region has 15 residues. The germline CDR1 and CDR2 sequences are SGDLS and YYNGEE. V lost 0 bases and J lost 1, with 10 bases in between. The CDR3 DNA reads as TGTGCCAGCAGCGTAGATCGGGGGCCCCAAGAGACCCAGTACTTC. Translated, it gives CASSVDRGPQETQYF.

The chain has TRBV19 and TRBJ2-3; the D is unclear. This CDR3 is 13 amino acids long. Trimming stripped 10 bases from V and 1 base from J, with 12 bases between. The germline V gene encodes CDR1 LNHDA and CDR2 SQIVND (reference sequence). Written as DNA, the CDR3 is TGTGCCACCACGGCGGCCCGCACAGATACGCAGTATTTT. It codes for CATTAARTDTQYF.

J is TRBJ1-5 and V is TRBV10-3; 9 nucleotides match TRBD1. The CDR3 has 15 residues. Germline V gene sequence: CDR1 ENHRY, CDR2 SYGVKD. V trimming: 5 bases; J trimming: 5 bases; junction bases outside the gene matches: 7. CDR3 in amino acids: CAISKDRGWDQPQHF. The DNA of the CDR3 is TGTGCCATCAGTAAAGACAGGGGGTGGGATCAGCCCCAGCATTTT.

The chain is built from TRBV6-5 and TRBJ1-1; possible D gene TRBD1, 5 bases. This CDR3 comprises 15 residues. Germline V lookup: CDR1 MNHEY, CDR2 SVGAGI. V was clipped by 5 bases and J by 1 base, with 14 bases between them. Written as DNA, the CDR3 is TGTGCCAGCAGTCGAAGACAGTCAACGAACACTGAAGCTTTCTTT. This translates into CASSRRQSTNTEAFF.

The V and J genes are TRBV7-9 and TRBJ2-7; the D gene is possibly TRBD1 (6 bases). This CDR3 is built from 14 residues. The germline V gene has CDR1 SEHNR and CDR2 FQNEAQ (reference sequence). V was pared by 5 bases and J by 6 bases, with 17 bases between. The CDR3 protein is CASSGIGGQSEQYF. For the CDR3, the DNA is TGTGCCAGCAGCGGAATAGGGGGTCAGAGCGAGCAGTACTTC.

This clone was seen a few times. The sample holds other DNA sequences that translate to the same CDR3. The chain links TRBV7-9 to TRBJ2-4; D is unclear. Germline assignment: CDR1 SEHNR and CDR2 FQNEAQ (reference sequence). V was cut by 0 bases and J by 1 base, with 4 bases left in between. The CDR3 totals 14 residues. CDR3 amino acids: CASSLAGAKNIQYF. Written as DNA, the CDR3 is TGTGCCAGCAGCTTAGCAGGGGCCAAAAACATTCAGTACTTC.

The chain carries TRBV6-5 and TRBJ2-3; perhaps D is TRBD1 or TRBD2 (5 bases each). The germline CDR1 and CDR2 sequences are MNHEY and SVGAGI. V lost 2 bases to trimming and J lost 8 bases, with 11 bases between them. This CDR3 is 13 amino acids long. The DNA of the CDR3 is TGTGCCAGCAGTTACGGGACGGGCCTTACGCAGTATTTT. Translating it yields CASSYGTGLTQYF.

The chain is built from TRBV7-3 and TRBJ2-2, with 8 bases aligning to TRBD2. The CDR3 extends over 18 amino acids. Germline-derived CDR1 and CDR2 are SGHTA and FQGTGA. J gave up 6 bases and V 0 bases, and 12 bases lay outside the gene matches. The DNA of the CDR3 is TGTGCCAGCAGCTTAACCCCCGTAGGCGGGAGGAGGGCCGGGGAGCTGTTTTTT. It yields the protein CASSLTPVGGRRAGELFF.

A note on this clone: Other DNA variants within this sample encode the same CDR3. The V and J genes are TRBV4-2 and TRBJ1-2, with D perhaps TRBD1 (5 bases). The CDR3 covers 14 residues. Germline values: CDR1 LGHNA, CDR2 YNFKEQ. The V end was cut by 0 bases, the J end by 5 bases, with 10 bases between. The CDR3 region has the DNA TGTGCCAGCAGCCAAGAGGCAGGGAAGTATGGCTACACCTTC. Protein: CASSQEAGKYGYTF.

The chain recombines TRBV7-2 with TRBJ2-5; D unresolved. The last part of the DNA fits TRBJ2-7 better; the J call may be wrong. The germline CDR1 and CDR2 sequences are SGHTA and FQGNSA. The CDR3 consists of 14 residues. CDR3 protein: CASGPPPASYEQYF. The CDR3 DNA sequence: TGTGCCAGCGGCCCCCCGCCGGCATCCTACGAGCAGTACTTC.

The genes are TRBV6-5 and TRBJ2-5, with 11 bases fitting TRBD1. CDR3 size: 16 residues. Germline V gene data show CDR1 as MNHEY and CDR2 as SVGAGI. V trimming: 2 bases; J trimming: 5 bases; junction bases outside the gene matches: 7. The CDR3 here is CASSYGGTGGRETQYF. The CDR3 nucleotides are TGTGCCAGCAGTTACGGAGGGACAGGGGGACGGGAGACCCAGTACTTC.

This clone occurred once. This rearrangement joins TRBV2 to TRBJ2-5, with D perhaps matching TRBD1 (6 bases). The J call is uncertain, as TRBJ2-7 better fits the DNA end. This CDR3 has 13 residues. Germline V gene data show CDR1 as SNHLY and CDR2 as FYNNEI. CDR3 sequence (DNA): TGTGCCAGCAGAAGGGGACACTACTACGAGCAGTACTTC. This sequence encodes CASRRGHYYEQYF.

A note on this clone: An end of the junction differs from the germline gene, which may be a read error. This rearrangement joins TRBV7-9 to TRBJ2-1, with 9 bases that match TRBD1. The CDR3 has 16 amino acids. Germline values: CDR1 SEHNR, CDR2 FQNEAQ (reference sequence). The CDR3 protein is CASSLALLTGGLREFF. In DNA, the CDR3 is TGTGCCAGCAGCCTAGCCTTACTGACAGGGGGTTTAAGAGAGTTCTTC. The variable domain in full, completed from reference TRBV7-9 and TRBJ2-1, reads DTGVSQNPRHKITKRGQNVTFRCDPISEHNRLYWYRQTLGQGPEFLTYFQNEAQLEKSRLLSDRFSAERPKGSFSTLEIQRTEQGDSAMYLCASSLALLTGGLREFFGPGTRLTVL.